These 8 T cell receptor beta chains originate from one sample sequenced in a study of OX40 agonist ivuxolimab in advanced cancers. Sequencing used immunoSEQ multiplex PCR; TCRdb keeps in-frame clones, though not all of them. The sample carries tens of thousands of clones, 90% recorded once. Sequencing was performed on CD4+ or CD8+ T cells sorted from blood, taken in a trial of the OX40 agonist ivuxolimab. The receptors stem from an adult with an advanced solid tumor such as melanoma, head and neck, liver or kidney cancer.

The rearrangement links TRBV4-2 to TRBJ2-2; the D is unclear. Germline lookup yields CDR1 LGHNA and CDR2 YNFKEQ. Trimming took off 3 bases at V and 4 bases at J, with 12 bases between the two ends. CDR3 size: 15 residues. CDR3 in amino acids: CASSHVSLSTGELFF. CDR3 in DNA: TGTGCCAGCAGCCATGTAAGCTTGTCCACCGGGGAGCTGTTTTTT.

This sequence joins TRBV5-1 and TRBJ1-4; D gene unclear. Trimming left V 0 bases short and J 6 bases short, with 9 bases between. CDR3 length equals 14 residues. Germline V gene data show CDR1 as SGHRS and CDR2 as YFSETQ. CDR3 sequence reads: CASSLDPSDEKLFF. CDR3 DNA: TGCGCCAGCAGCTTGGACCCCTCTGATGAAAAACTGTTTTTT.

Remarks on this clone: A junction end diverges from the germline sequence, so it may reflect a read error. Other DNA sequences of this sample code for an identical CDR3. The chain links TRBV30 to TRBJ1-5, with D perhaps matching TRBD1 (5 bases). The germline CDR1 and CDR2 sequences are GTSNPN and SVGIG (reference sequence). CDR3 size: 14 residues. CDR3 in DNA: TGTGCCTGGAGTGTCCCAGGGACGAATCAGCCCCAGCACTTT. Translation gives CAWSVPGTNQPQHF.

The chain is built from TRBV28 and TRBJ1-2, with D perhaps TRBD1 (5 bases). Germline CDR1 MDHEN, CDR2 SYDVKM. V was pared by 2 bases and J by 4 bases, with 8 bases between. This CDR3 spans 13 amino acids. The DNA for the CDR3 is TGTGCCAGCAGTTTAGCGGGGACCTATGGCTACACCTTC. This encodes CASSLAGTYGYTF.

The chain links TRBV27 to TRBJ2-1, with 7 bases identical to TRBD1. The junction had 5 bases not matched to a gene; V was cut back by 3 bases and J by 3 bases. CDR1 MNHEY and CDR2 SMNVEV come from the germline V gene (reference sequence). The length of the CDR3 is 15 residues. The CDR3 loop reads CASSFDRALYNEQFF. CDR3 sequence (DNA): TGTGCCAGCAGTTTCGACAGGGCCCTCTACAATGAGCAGTTCTTC.

This rearrangement joins TRBV6-5 to TRBJ2-7; 13 bases agree with TRBD2. CDR1 is MNHEY, CDR2 SVGAGI, per germline. Trimming took 5 bases from V and 2 from J; bases not matched to a gene: 0. The CDR3 loop spans 14 amino acids. In DNA form, the CDR3 reads TGTGCCAGCAGTGGACTAGCGGGAGCCTACGAGCAGTACTTC. It yields the protein CASSGLAGAYEQYF.

The J gene is TRBJ2-4, the V gene TRBV28; D gene ambiguous. The CDR3 has 13 residues. Germline CDR1 reads MDHEN; CDR2 reads SYDVKM. V dropped 4 bases and J dropped 6 bases, with 10 bases sitting between them. In DNA form, the CDR3 reads TGTGCCAGCAGTTCCCCCCCCGGAAACATTCAGTACTTC. Its protein product is CASSSPPGNIQYF.

This chain uses TRBV14 with TRBJ2-1; 7 bases are a match to TRBD2. The length of the CDR3 is 15 residues. CDR1 SGHDN and CDR2 FVKESK come from the germline V gene. Trimming at V came to 4 bases and at J to 6 bases, leaving 9 bases not matched to a gene. The CDR3 bases are TGTGCCAGCAGCCCGATCGAGGGGAGGGCCAATGAGCAGTTCTTC. Protein sequence: CASSPIEGRANEQFF.